This TCR beta chain was sequenced in a study of cytomegalovirus exposure and HLA in healthy donors. Study-wide background: HLA-typed donors were the source of approximately 88 million unique TCRs held in an early data release.

V lost 1 base to trimming and J lost 0 bases, with 9 bases between them. The germline V gene encodes CDR1 SGHTA and CDR2 FQGNSA. The CDR3 covers 15 residues. There are a few counts of this clone. PCR involved 60 Vbeta and 13 Jbeta primers. The data were produced by immunoSEQ multiplex PCR, yet TCRdb's version contains in-frame clones alone and is incomplete. The data hold 90,000 to 130,000 clones, with 78% observed a single time. This clonotype was sampled from a woman aged 30 to 39 in good health and CMV-seronegative. This rearrangement joins TRBV7-2 to TRBJ2-5; D is ambiguous. The sample comprised PBMCs. Written as DNA, the CDR3 is TGTGCCAGCAGCTTAGAGCATCGATACCAAGAGACCCAGTACTTC. Translating gives CASSLEHRYQETQYF.